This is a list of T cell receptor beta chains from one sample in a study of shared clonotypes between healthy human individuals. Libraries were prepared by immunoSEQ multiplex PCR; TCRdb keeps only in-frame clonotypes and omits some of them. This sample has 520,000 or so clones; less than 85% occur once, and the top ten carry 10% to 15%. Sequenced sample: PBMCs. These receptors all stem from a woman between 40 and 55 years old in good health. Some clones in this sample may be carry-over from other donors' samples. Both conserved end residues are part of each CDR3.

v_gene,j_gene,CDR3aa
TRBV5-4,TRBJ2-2,CASSPTSAGGTGELFF
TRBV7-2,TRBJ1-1,CASSLAGEWTEAFF
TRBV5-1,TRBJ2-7,CASSLVGQGLEQYF
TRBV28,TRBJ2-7,CASSRTATYEQYF
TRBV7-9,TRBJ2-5,CASSLGYRPQETQYF
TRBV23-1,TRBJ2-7,CASIVGTITALIDYEQYF
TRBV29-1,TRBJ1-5,CSVAGDRSNQPQHF
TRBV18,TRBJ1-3,CASSPRQGAKSSGNTIYF
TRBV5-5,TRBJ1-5,CASSSTASNQPQHF
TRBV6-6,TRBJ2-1,CASSPSGRYSEQFF
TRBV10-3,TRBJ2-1,CAISGQGNEQFF
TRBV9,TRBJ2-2,CASSVGLALATGELFF
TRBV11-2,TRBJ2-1,CASSLGQAGANEQFF
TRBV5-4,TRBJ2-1,CASSLSSFDEQFF
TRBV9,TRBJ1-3,CASSGTGGGNTIYF
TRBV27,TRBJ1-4,CASSPLRDRGEKLFF
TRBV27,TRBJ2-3,CASSFVGTSGITDTQYF
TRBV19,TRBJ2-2,CASSMLGGTGELFF
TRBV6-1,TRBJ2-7,CASSQGTGGPHEQYF
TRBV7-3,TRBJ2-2,CASSRIQNTGELFF
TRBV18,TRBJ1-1,CASSPTGTGVGTEAFF
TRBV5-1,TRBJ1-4,CASSLGGLNNEKLFF
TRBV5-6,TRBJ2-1,CASSLGTGGYNEQFF
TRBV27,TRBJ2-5,CASSLGTSGKETQYF
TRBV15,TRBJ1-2,CATSRGRRVGYTF
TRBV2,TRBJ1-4,CASSEFRGVNEKLFF
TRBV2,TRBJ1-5,CASSAGPRRANQPQHF
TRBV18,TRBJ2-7,CASSPLAGSSYEQYF
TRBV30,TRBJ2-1,CAWSASPRGSGYNEQFF
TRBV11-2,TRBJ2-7,CASSRDVLPLSREQYF
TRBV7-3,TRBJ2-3,CASSHEGDTQYF
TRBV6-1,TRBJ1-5,CASSGSRQSRNQPQHF
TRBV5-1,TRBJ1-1,CASSLAGQGDVAFF
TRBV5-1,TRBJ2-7,CASRPDRVSYEQYF
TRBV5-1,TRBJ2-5,CASSLVETQYF
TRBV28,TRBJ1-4,CASTTQGGENEKLFF
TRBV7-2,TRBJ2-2,CASSLNTAYTGELFF
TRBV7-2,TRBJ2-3,CASSLGWTSGGTDTQYF
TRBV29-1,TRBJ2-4,CSVEDGQGPYF
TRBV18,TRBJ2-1,CASSPPGLAGVSYNEQFF